This entry describes one T cell receptor beta chain. The antigen is not known. These data are taken from a study of response to subunit inactivated influenza vaccine. Study-level findings and limits: The authors put forward the suggestion that each seasonal influenza vaccination may bring in only a limited number of new T cells.

V was pared by 5 bases and J by 5 bases, with 3 bases of the junction left unmatched. The CDR3 runs 14 residues. Via MiXCR, TCRdb re-called the RT-PCR reads, giving one row per CDR3 protein. The sample has 280,000 or so distinct CDR3 sequences, 20% to 25% seen once. The V and J genes are TRBV23-1 and TRBJ2-2; 9 bases agree with TRBD2. TRBV23-1 is noted as an ORF with a role that remains uncertain. This receptor was taken from a man aged 50-75 years who received an inactivated influenza vaccine. The source was PBMCs from blood, collected 21 months after vaccination. The CDR3 nucleotides are TGCGCCAGCAGTAGCGGGAGGTATACCGGGGAGCTGTTTTTT. This gives the protein CASSSGRYTGELFF.